The table lists the clone carrying this T cell receptor beta chain with many counts. Its antigen is unknown. The data belong to a study of T cells after yellow fever vaccination. Study-level results: Clonotypes found in both CD4 and CD8 compartments made up a small share.

V lost 7 bases to trimming and J lost 4 bases, with 13 bases between them. The CDR3 totals 13 residues. In germline, CDR1 is SQVTM, CDR2 ANQGSEA. The authors made TCR cDNA by 5'RACE template switching, adding a universal primer site and UMIs. TCRdb re-analysed the 5' RACE reads in MiXCR, keeping a single row per CDR3 protein. Here the sample spans about 63,000 distinct CDR3 sequences, approximately 7% being singletons. Sequencing was performed on CD8+ T cells sorted from PBMCs, taken 15 days after the yellow fever booster vaccination. The sequence derives from a man aged 30 to 45 who received the YFV17D yellow fever vaccine. V gene TRBV29-1 combines with J gene TRBJ2-2; D is perhaps TRBD1 or TRBD2 (5 bases each). CDR3 bases: TGCAGCGGAACCGGGACCCCCACCGGGGAGCTGTTTTTT. Translated, it gives CSGTGTPTGELFF.